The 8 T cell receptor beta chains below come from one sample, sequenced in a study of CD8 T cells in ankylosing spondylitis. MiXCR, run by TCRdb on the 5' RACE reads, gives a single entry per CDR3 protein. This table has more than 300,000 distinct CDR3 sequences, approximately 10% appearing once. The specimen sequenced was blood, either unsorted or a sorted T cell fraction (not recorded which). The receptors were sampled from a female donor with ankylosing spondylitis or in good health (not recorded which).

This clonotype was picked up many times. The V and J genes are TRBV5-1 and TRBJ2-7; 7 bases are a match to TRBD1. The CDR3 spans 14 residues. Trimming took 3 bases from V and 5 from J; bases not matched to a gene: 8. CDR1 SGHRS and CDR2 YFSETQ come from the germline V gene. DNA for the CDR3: TGCGCCAGCAGCTCAGAGACAGGGATCCACGAGCAGTACTTC. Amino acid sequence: CASSSETGIHEQYF.

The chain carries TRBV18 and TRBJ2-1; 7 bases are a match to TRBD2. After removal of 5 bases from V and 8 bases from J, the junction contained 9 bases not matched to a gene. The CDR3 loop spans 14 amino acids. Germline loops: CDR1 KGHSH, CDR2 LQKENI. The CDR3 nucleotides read TGTGCCAGCTCATCCCGGACTAGATTGCATGAGCAGTTCTTC. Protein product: CASSSRTRLHEQFF.

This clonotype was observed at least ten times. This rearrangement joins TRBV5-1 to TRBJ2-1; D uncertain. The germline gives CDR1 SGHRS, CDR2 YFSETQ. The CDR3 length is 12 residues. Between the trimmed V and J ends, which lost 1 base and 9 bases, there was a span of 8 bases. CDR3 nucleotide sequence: TGCGCCAGCAGCTTGCTCGACACTGAGCAGTTCTTC. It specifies CASSLLDTEQFF.

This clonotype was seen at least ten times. For the CDR3, the DNA is TGTGCCAGCAGTTCTACTAGCAATGAGCAGTTCTTC. The encoded protein is CASSSTSNEQFF. The rearrangement joins TRBV12-3 or TRBV12-4 to TRBJ2-1, with D perhaps TRBD2 (5 bases). This CDR3 is 12 amino acids long. V was shortened by 4 bases and J by 6 bases, with 7 bases between the two germline ends.

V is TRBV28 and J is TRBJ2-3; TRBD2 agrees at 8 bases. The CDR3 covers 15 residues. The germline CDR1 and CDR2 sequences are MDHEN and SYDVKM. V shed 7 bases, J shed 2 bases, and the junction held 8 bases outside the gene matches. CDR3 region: CASTQLAVSTDTQYF. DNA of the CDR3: TGTGCCAGCACCCAACTAGCGGTTTCCACAGATACGCAGTATTTT.

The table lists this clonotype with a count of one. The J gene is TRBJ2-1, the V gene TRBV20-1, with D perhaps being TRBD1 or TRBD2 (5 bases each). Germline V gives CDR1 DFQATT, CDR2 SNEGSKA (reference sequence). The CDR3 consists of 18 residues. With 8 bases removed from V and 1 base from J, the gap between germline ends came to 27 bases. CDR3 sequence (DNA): TGCAGTTCTTGGGGCCGGGCTCCGGGCCCGGGGTCCTACAATGAGCAGTTCTTC. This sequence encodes CSSWGRAPGPGSYNEQFF.

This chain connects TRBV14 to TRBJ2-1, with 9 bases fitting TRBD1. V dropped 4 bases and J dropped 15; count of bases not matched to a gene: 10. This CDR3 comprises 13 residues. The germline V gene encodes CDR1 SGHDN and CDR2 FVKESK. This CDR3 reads CASSLLYGQGPFF. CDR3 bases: TGTGCCAGCAGCCTACTCTACGGACAGGGGCCGTTCTTC. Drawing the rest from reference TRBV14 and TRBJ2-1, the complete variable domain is EAGVTQFPSHSVIEKGQTVTLRCDPISGHDNLYWYRRVMGKEIKFLLHFVKESKQDESGMPNNRFLAERTGGTYSTLKVQPAELEDSGVYFCASSLLYGQGPFFGPGTRLTVL.

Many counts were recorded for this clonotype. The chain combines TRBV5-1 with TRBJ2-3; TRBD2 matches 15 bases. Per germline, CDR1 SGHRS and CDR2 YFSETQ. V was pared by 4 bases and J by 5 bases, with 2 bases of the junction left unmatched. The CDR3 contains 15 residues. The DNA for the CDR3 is TGCGCCAGCAGCCCGGGACTAGCGGGAGGAGATACGCAGTATTTT. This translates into CASSPGLAGGDTQYF.